One sample yielded the 28 T cell receptor beta chains listed below, sequenced in a study of low-dose radiotherapy and immunotherapy resistance in tumors. Both TCRalpha and TCRbeta chains were reverse transcribed with V-gene-specific primers. TCRs were put through 20 to 25 PCR cycles of amplification with Phusion. A constant-region primer and the V-primer adapter served as the primer pair. In TCRdb, the reads were re-called with MiXCR into one record per CDR3 protein. The table has about 12,000 distinct CDR3 sequences, approximately 80% seen once. Receptors originate from a human donor with advanced metastatic prostate, ovarian, gallbladder or colorectal cancer (not recorded which). This table probably holds off-target reads from a library built for another chain.

Only a few counts were recorded for this clonotype. The chain combines TRBV6-6 with TRBJ2-7; tentatively, D is TRBD2 (6 bases). The CDR3 has 13 amino acids. Germline V lookup: CDR1 MNHNY, CDR2 SVGAGI (reference sequence). Trimming left V 4 bases short and J 1 base short, with 8 bases between. CDR3 sequence: CASSLEGSYEQYF. CDR3 coding DNA: TGTGCCAGCAGTTTGGAGGGATCCTACGAGCAGTACTTC.

This chain uses TRBV29-1 with TRBJ2-3, with 9 positions matching TRBD2. V dropped 4 bases and J dropped 1; count of bases not matched to a gene: 0. CDR1 and CDR2 (germline): SQVTM, ANQGSEA. The CDR3 length is 13 residues. CDR3 in DNA: TGCAGCGTTGGGACTAGCGGCACAGATACGCAGTATTTT. Encoded protein: CSVGTSGTDTQYF.

The chain links TRBV10-2 to TRBJ2-1, with TRBD1 matching over 8 bases. Trimming cost V 7 bases and J 9 bases; bases outside gene matches: 11. CDR1 and CDR2 from the germline V gene are WSHSY and SAAADI. CDR3 length equals 14 residues. Here the CDR3 DNA reads TGCGCCAGCACTGGGGCTCCCCAGGGGGCTGAGCAGTTCTTC. It specifies CASTGAPQGAEQFF.

The chain couples TRBV5-5 to TRBJ2-7; D remains unclear. Germline V gene data show CDR1 as SGHKS and CDR2 as YYEKEE (reference sequence). The CDR3 extends over 14 amino acids. The V end lost 0 bases, the J end lost 2 bases, and 9 bases lay between the germline ends. CDR3 in DNA: TGTGCCAGCAGCTTGGCAGGCTCGACCTACGAGCAGTACTTC. It encodes CASSLAGSTYEQYF. Full variable domain (missing parts from reference TRBV5-5 and TRBJ2-7): DAGVTQSPTHLIKTRGQQVTLRCSPISGHKSVSWYQQVLGQGPQFIFQYYEKEERGRGNFPDRFSARQFPNYSSELNVNALLLGDSALYLCASSLAGSTYEQYFGPGTRLTVT.

This chain connects TRBV12-3 or TRBV12-4 to TRBJ1-6; D uncertain. The CDR3 has 15 residues. The V and J ends lost 1 base and 9 bases respectively, with 13 bases between them. CDR3 residues: CASSLDAGLSSPLHF. The CDR3 DNA reads as TGTGCCAGCAGTTTAGATGCAGGTTTAAGTTCACCCCTCCACTTT.

This clonotype has only a few counts. The chain joins TRBV18 to TRBJ2-5; the D gene is possibly TRBD2 (7 bases). This CDR3 spans 12 amino acids. Germline CDR1 and CDR2: KGHSH and LQKENI. Trimming stripped 8 bases from V and 9 bases from J, with 16 bases between. The CDR3 is CASAGASLAQYF. In DNA form, the CDR3 reads TGTGCCAGCGCGGGGGCCTCCTTGGCCCAGTACTTC.

The J gene is TRBJ2-7, the V gene TRBV28, with D uncertain. The CDR3 is 13 amino acids. Germline loops: CDR1 MDHEN, CDR2 SYDVKM. V lost 7 bases and J 1 base, leaving 11 bases between the germline ends. The CDR3 sequence is CASTTGLSYEQYF. The CDR3 region has the DNA TGTGCCAGCACAACCGGGCTTTCCTACGAGCAGTACTTC.

The gene calls are TRBV9 and TRBJ2-2, with 10 bases identical to TRBD1. The germline V gene has CDR1 SGDLS and CDR2 YYNGEE. CDR3 length: 15 amino acids. V lost 4 bases and J lost 4; bases outside the gene matches: 4. Here the CDR3 reads CASSPRTGGTGELFF. In DNA, the CDR3 is TGTGCCAGCAGCCCCCGGACAGGGGGCACCGGGGAGCTGTTTTTT.

The chain uses TRBV29-1 and TRBJ2-1; tentatively, D is TRBD2 (5 bases). V shed 0 bases and J shed 7 bases, with 7 bases lying between them. The CDR3 is 12 residues long. Germline V gives CDR1 SQVTM, CDR2 ANQGSEA. The CDR3 DNA reads TGCAGCGTTGAAGACCCGGGGAATGAGCAGTTCTTC. Its translation: CSVEDPGNEQFF.

This clonotype was recorded only once. This chain joins TRBV7-2 and TRBJ2-7; a possible D gene is TRBD1 (6 bases). Trimming cost V 2 bases and J 3 bases, with 11 bases left between them. Germline-derived CDR1 and CDR2 are SGHTA and FQGNSA. The length of the CDR3 is 14 residues. CDR3 sequence reads: CASSLPSGDYEQYF. The CDR3 coding sequence is TGTGCCAGCAGCTTACCTTCAGGGGACTACGAGCAGTACTTC.

The chain links TRBV28 to TRBJ2-5; the D call may be TRBD1 or TRBD2 (7 bases each). CDR1 is MDHEN, CDR2 SYDVKM, per germline. Deletions cut 0 bases from V and 2 bases from J, with 10 bases between. The CDR3 consists of 15 residues. The CDR3 reads CASSLWQGGQETQYF. The CDR3 DNA sequence: TGTGCCAGCAGTTTATGGCAGGGGGGGCAAGAGACCCAGTACTTC.

V usage is TRBV12-3 or TRBV12-4 and J usage is TRBJ2-1; a possible D gene is TRBD2 (6 bases). The V end lost 1 base, the J end lost 7 bases, and 14 bases lay between the germline ends. The CDR3 runs 15 residues. The CDR3 here is CASSLGIGGWNEQFF. Here the CDR3 DNA reads TGTGCCAGCAGTTTAGGAATTGGGGGGTGGAATGAGCAGTTCTTC.

V usage is TRBV15 and J usage is TRBJ2-3, with 8 bases aligning to TRBD1. V dropped 0 bases and J dropped 4; count of bases not matched to a gene: 9. From germline, CDR1 is LNHNV and CDR2 YYDKDF (reference sequence). This CDR3 region has 17 residues. The CDR3 bases are TGTGCCACCAGCAGAGAAGTGGGCAGGGGGCGCTCAGATACGCAGTATTTT. Protein product: CATSREVGRGRSDTQYF.

In its sample, this clonotype was seen a few times. The chain is built from TRBV29-1 and TRBJ2-7; 11 bases agree with TRBD2. V lost 4 bases and J lost 3; bases outside the gene matches: 5. Per germline, CDR1 SQVTM and CDR2 ANQGSEA. The CDR3 spans 14 residues. The CDR3 nucleotides are TGCAGCGTTGTTGGACTAGCGGGTAACTACGAGCAGTACTTC. Protein product: CSVVGLAGNYEQYF.

This CDR3 is CASSYSGGGTDTQYF. The CDR3 DNA reads TGTGCCAGCAGTTACTCGGGAGGGGGCACAGATACGCAGTATTTT. The chain combines TRBV6-5 with TRBJ2-3; 7 bases line up with TRBD2. With 0 bases clipped from V and 1 base from J, the junction kept 1 base outside the gene matches. Germline V lookup: CDR1 MNHEY, CDR2 SVGAGI. The CDR3 is 15 residues long.

V is TRBV5-1 and J is TRBJ2-1; 15 nucleotides agree with TRBD2. In germline, CDR1 is SGHRS, CDR2 YFSETQ. J lost 3 bases, V lost 4 bases, and 2 bases had no gene match. There are 16 residues in the CDR3. DNA of the CDR3: TGCGCCAGCAGCGGGGGACTAGCGGGAGGCTACAATGAGCAGTTCTTC. It specifies CASSGGLAGGYNEQFF.

This clonotype has only a few counts. V usage is TRBV20-1 and J usage is TRBJ2-1; 10 bases are shared with TRBD2. The CDR3 sequence is 14 residues long. Germline V gene sequence: CDR1 DFQATT, CDR2 SNEGSKA (reference sequence). The trim removed 3 bases at V and 7 bases at J, leaving 6 bases unmatched. Here the CDR3 reads CSASTSGTGNEQFF. The DNA for the CDR3 is TGCAGTGCTAGTACTAGCGGGACGGGGAATGAGCAGTTCTTC.

V gene TRBV12-3 or TRBV12-4 combines with J gene TRBJ2-3, with 10 bases that match TRBD2. The V gene end was trimmed by 5 bases and the J gene end by 0 bases; junction bases not matched to a gene: 5. The CDR3 covers 16 residues. CDR3 sequence: CASSQSSGRSTDTQYF. The DNA of the CDR3 is TGTGCCAGCAGTCAATCTAGCGGGAGAAGCACAGATACGCAGTATTTT.

This clonotype came up a few times. V and J are TRBV7-3 and TRBJ2-2; the match to TRBD2 covers 16 bases. The junction had 2 bases not matched to a gene; V was cut back by 4 bases and J by 0 bases. Germline V CDR1 and CDR2: SGHTA, FQGTGA. CDR3 length equals 18 residues. CDR3 DNA sequence: TGTGCCAGCAGCTCCGGGACTAGCGGGAGGGCGAACACCGGGGAGCTGTTTTTT. This gives the protein CASSSGTSGRANTGELFF.

V gene TRBV7-3 combines with J gene TRBJ1-3, with 8 bases lining up with TRBD1. The CDR3 is 19 amino acids. Germline CDR1 SGHTA, CDR2 FQGTGA. With 3 bases clipped from V and 0 bases from J, the junction kept 13 bases outside the gene matches. The CDR3 nucleotides read TGTGCCAGCAGCTTTTCTAGCTGGGGACAGGAGCGCTCTGGAAACACCATATATTTT. Protein sequence: CASSFSSWGQERSGNTIYF.

This chain links TRBV5-6 with TRBJ2-5; possible D gene TRBD2, 6 bases. The CDR3 extends over 14 amino acids. The germline V gene has CDR1 SGHDT and CDR2 YYEEEE. Trimming cost V 3 bases and J 2 bases, with 11 bases left between them. The CDR3 region is CASSYGTSQETQYF. For the CDR3, the DNA is TGTGCCAGCAGCTACGGGACTTCTCAAGAGACCCAGTACTTC.

V is TRBV9 and J is TRBJ2-2, with D hard to call. This CDR3 spans 14 amino acids. Germline loops: CDR1 SGDLS, CDR2 YYNGEE. Trimming left V 0 bases short and J 3 bases short, with 6 bases between. DNA of the CDR3: TGTGCCAGCAGCGTAGGACTCCACACCGGGGAGCTGTTTTTT. It encodes CASSVGLHTGELFF.

This chain uses TRBV6-2 or TRBV6-3 with TRBJ2-1; 9 bases are shared with TRBD2. The CDR3 has 18 residues. V dropped 5 bases and J dropped 1; count of bases not matched to a gene: 12. Per germline, CDR1 MNHEY and CDR2 SVGEGT. CDR3 DNA: TGTGCCAGCAGTCGCCTGACTGGCGGGAGGGCATCCTACAATGAGCAGTTCTTC. It translates to CASSRLTGGRASYNEQFF.

This chain connects TRBV2 to TRBJ2-1, with TRBD2 as a possible D gene (5 bases). The CDR3 spans 17 residues. Germline CDR1 reads SNHLY; CDR2 reads FYNNEI. V lost 4 bases and J 0 bases, leaving 16 bases between the germline ends. The CDR3 nucleotides are TGTGCCAGCAGTGTATCAGGTCGGAGGAGCTCCTACAATGAGCAGTTCTTC. As protein: CASSVSGRRSSYNEQFF.

V and J are TRBV6-2 or TRBV6-3 and TRBJ2-7, with D possibly matching TRBD2 (6 bases). CDR1 and CDR2 from the germline V gene are MNHEY and SVGEGT. This CDR3 contains 13 residues. V lost 10 bases and J 5 bases, leaving 18 bases between the germline ends. The CDR3 spells CAIRAGSKDEQYF. CDR3 DNA: TGTGCCATCCGGGCGGGAAGCAAGGACGAGCAGTACTTC.

This chain uses TRBV19 with TRBJ2-2, with TRBD2 matching over 11 bases. Germline loops: CDR1 LNHDA, CDR2 SQIVND (reference sequence). V lost 5 bases and J lost 6; bases outside the gene matches: 8. CDR3 size: 16 residues. The DNA for the CDR3 is TGTGCCAGTAGTCCGCGTGGTAGCGGGAGGGCCGGGGAGCTGTTTTTT. It specifies CASSPRGSGRAGELFF.

The chain has TRBV28 and TRBJ2-5; D is possibly TRBD1 (6 bases). Looked up from germline, CDR1 is MDHEN and CDR2 is SYDVKM. V lost 2 bases and J 1 base, leaving 8 bases between the germline ends. This CDR3 is built from 14 residues. CDR3 DNA sequence: TGTGCCAGCAGTTTACGGGACACCCAAGAGACCCAGTACTTC. This sequence encodes CASSLRDTQETQYF.

This clonotype was counted only a few times. J is TRBJ2-3 and V is TRBV7-9, with D perhaps matching TRBD1 or TRBD2 (5 bases each). CDR3 length: 17 amino acids. V lost 7 bases to trimming and J lost 6 bases, with 26 bases between them. Germline CDR1 SEHNR, CDR2 FQNEAQ (reference sequence). In nucleotides, the CDR3 is TGTGCCAGCAACCTTGGTAGGGGACCCGCCTCATCGGATACGCAGTATTTT. Protein sequence: CASNLGRGPASSDTQYF.